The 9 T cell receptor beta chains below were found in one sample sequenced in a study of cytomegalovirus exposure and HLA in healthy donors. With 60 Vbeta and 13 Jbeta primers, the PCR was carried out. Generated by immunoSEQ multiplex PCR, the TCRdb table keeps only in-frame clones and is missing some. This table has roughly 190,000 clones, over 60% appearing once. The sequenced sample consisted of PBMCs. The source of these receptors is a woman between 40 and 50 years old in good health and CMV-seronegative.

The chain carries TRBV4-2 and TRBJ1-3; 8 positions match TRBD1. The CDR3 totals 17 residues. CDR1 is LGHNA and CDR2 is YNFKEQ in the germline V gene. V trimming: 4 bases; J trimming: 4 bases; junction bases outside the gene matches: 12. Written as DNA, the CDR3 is TGTGCCAGCAGCCGGGGGGAGACAGGGGTGATCGGAAACACCATATATTTT. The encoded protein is CASSRGETGVIGNTIYF.

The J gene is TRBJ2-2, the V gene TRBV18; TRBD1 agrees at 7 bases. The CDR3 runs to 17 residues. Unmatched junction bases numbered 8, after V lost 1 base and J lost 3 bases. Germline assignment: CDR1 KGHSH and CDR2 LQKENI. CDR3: CASSPQAVTGYTGELFF. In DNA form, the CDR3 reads TGTGCCAGCTCACCACAGGCTGTGACAGGGTACACCGGGGAGCTGTTTTTT.

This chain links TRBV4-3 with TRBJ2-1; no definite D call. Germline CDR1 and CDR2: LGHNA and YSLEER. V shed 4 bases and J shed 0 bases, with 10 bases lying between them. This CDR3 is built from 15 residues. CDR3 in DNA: TGCGCCAGCAGCCTAGACTGGAGCTCCTACAATGAGCAGTTCTTC. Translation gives CASSLDWSSYNEQFF.

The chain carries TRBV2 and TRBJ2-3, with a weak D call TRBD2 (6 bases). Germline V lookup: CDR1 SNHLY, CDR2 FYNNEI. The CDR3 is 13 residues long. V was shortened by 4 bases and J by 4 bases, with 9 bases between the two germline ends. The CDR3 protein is CASSGRDADTQYF. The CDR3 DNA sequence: TGTGCCAGCAGTGGGCGGGATGCAGATACGCAGTATTTT.

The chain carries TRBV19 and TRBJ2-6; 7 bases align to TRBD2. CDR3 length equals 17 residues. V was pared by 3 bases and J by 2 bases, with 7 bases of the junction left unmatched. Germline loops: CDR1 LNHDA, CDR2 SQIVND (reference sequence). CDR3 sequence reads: CASSIQAGEAGANVLTF. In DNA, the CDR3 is TGTGCCAGTAGTATTCAGGCGGGAGAGGCTGGGGCCAACGTCCTGACTTTC.

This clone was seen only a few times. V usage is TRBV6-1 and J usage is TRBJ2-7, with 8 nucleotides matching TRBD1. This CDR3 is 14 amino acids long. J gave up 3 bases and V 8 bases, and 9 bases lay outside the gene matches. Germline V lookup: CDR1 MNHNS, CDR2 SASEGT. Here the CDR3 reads CASRRGTGGYEQYF. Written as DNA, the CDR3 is TGTGCCAGCCGGAGGGGGACAGGAGGCTACGAGCAGTACTTC.

The CDR3 coding sequence is TGTGCCAGCAGTCGCCGCGGGGGTGGGGACACTGAAGCTTTCTTT. Translated: CASSRRGGGDTEAFF. The rearrangement links TRBV6-1 to TRBJ1-1, with D possibly being TRBD1 (5 bases). The CDR3 is 15 amino acids. The germline CDR1 and CDR2 sequences are MNHNS and SASEGT. V shed 5 bases and J shed 3 bases, with 16 bases lying between them.

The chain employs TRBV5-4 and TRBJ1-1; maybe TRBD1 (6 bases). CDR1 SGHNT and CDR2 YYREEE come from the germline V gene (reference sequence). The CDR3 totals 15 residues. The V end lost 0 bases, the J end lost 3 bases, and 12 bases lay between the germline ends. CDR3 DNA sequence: TGTGCCAGCAGCTTGGTCAGGGGCTCGGACACTGAAGCTTTCTTT. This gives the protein CASSLVRGSDTEAFF.

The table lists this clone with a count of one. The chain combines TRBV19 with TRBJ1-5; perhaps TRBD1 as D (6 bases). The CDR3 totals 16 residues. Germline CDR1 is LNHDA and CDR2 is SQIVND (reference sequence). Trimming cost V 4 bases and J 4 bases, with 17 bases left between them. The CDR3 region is CASSSGWGLGNQPQHF. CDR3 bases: TGTGCCAGTAGTAGTGGTTGGGGGCTAGGAAATCAGCCCCAGCATTTT.